This T cell receptor beta chain is drawn from a study of identical twins. The study, taken as a whole, reports: Models predicted too little out-of-frame TCR alpha sharing in monozygotic twins.

With respect to this clonotype: Antigen unknown.

The CDR3 runs 12 residues. The ends lost 1 base at V and 14 bases at J; junction bases unmatched: 6. Germline V gene sequence: CDR1 SGHTA, CDR2 FQGNSA. Template switching supplied a universal primer site; unique molecular identifiers were carried on the cDNA. TCRdb re-called the 5' RACE reads through MiXCR, storing one row per CDR3 protein. The data show approximately 1.8 million distinct CDR3 sequences, about 31% seen once. The chain combines TRBV7-2 with TRBJ2-3, with 7 nucleotides matching TRBD2. Sequencing used cord blood. This receptor was identified in a newborn girl in good health. This chain's CDR3 is CASSLGTSVWYF. CDR3 nucleotide sequence: TGTGCCAGCAGCTTAGGGACTAGTGTGTGGTATTTT.